This T cell receptor beta chain stems from a study of T cells in Graves' hyperthyroidism and ophthalmopathy. RNA transcripts gave rise to amplified TCR beta CDR3 regions. TCR CDR3 underwent first-round RT-PCR with the HTBI primer set. TCRdb recomputed calls from the multiplex PCR reads with MiXCR, one row per CDR3 protein. The sample includes more than 350,000 distinct CDR3 sequences, about a sixth of them seen just once. Notes on the study in general: Model output signaled ophthalmopathy a median about seven months ahead of onset. Appearing also in blood were most of the thyroid clonotypes expanded above 0.001.

V was cut by 2 bases and J by 1 base, with 8 bases left in between. This CDR3 is 14 amino acids long. The germline gives CDR1 KGHSH, CDR2 LQKENI. The hyperthyroidism was newly diagnosed and had lasted under 2 months; the patients were aged 18 to 65. Diagnoses were established using clinical symptoms, serum thyroxine and TRAb, thyroid ultrasound and orbital computed tomography. This clonotype came up a few times. Its antigen is unknown. The sequenced sample was blood. The sequence derives from a woman in her 30s with Graves' hyperthyroidism that later progressed to Graves' ophthalmopathy. This sequence joins TRBV18 and TRBJ2-5, with no clear D. The DNA for the CDR3 is TGTGCCAGCTCACCAATATCTCCCCAAGAGACCCAGTACTTC. Translated: CASSPISPQETQYF.